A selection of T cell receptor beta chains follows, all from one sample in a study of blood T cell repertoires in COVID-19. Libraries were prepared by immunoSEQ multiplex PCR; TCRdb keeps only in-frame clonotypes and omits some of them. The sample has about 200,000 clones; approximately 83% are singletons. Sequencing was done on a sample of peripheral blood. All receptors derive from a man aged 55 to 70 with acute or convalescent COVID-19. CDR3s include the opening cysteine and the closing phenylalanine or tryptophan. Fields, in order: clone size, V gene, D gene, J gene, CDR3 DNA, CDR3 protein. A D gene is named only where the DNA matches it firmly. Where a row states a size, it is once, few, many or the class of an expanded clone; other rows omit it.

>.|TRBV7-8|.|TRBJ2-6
TGTGCCAGCAGCCCCCCAGGCTATCTTGGGGCCAACGTCCTGACTTTC
CASSPPGYLGANVLTF
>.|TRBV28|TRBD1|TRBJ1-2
TGTGCCAGCAGGTCCTTGTGGGACAGGGTTAGACATGGCTACACCTTC
CASRSLWDRVRHGYTF
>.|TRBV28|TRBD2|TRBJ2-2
TGTGCCAGCACCCTCATTGGGGGGGGCACCGGGGAGCTGTTTTTT
CASTLIGGGTGELFF
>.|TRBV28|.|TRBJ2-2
TGTGCCAGCAGTTTAGGGGGCGGTACCGGGGAGCTGTTTTTT
CASSLGGGTGELFF
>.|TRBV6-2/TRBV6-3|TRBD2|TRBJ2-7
TGTGCCAGCAGCTCCGGCGGGAGGGGTTACGAGCAGTACTTC
CASSSGGRGYEQYF
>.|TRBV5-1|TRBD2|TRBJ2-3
TGCGCCAGCAGCCCCGGACTAGCGGGAGTAGATACGCAGTATTTT
CASSPGLAGVDTQYF
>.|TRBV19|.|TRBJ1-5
TGTGCCAGTAGTATTACGGGTCACAATCAGCCCCAGCATTTT
CASSITGHNQPQHF
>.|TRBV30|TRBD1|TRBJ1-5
TGTGCCTGGAGTTCGGGACAGGCGCCCAATCAGCCCCAGCATTTT
CAWSSGQAPNQPQHF
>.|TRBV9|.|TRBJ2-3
TGTGCCAGCAGCGTAGCTCTGACAGATACGCAGTATTTT
CASSVALTDTQYF
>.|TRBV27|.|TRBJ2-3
TGTGCCAGTGGGGGAGCGGGCCCGAGGGATACGCAGTATTTT
CASGGAGPRDTQYF
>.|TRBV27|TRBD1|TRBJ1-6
TGTGCCAGCACACGGACTGGGCAGGGGGCCGTAAATATAATTCAACCCCTCCACTTT
CASTRTGQGAVNIIQPLHF
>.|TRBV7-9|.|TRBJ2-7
TGTGCCAGCAGCCGTGGGACTCGGGAGCAGTACTTC
CASSRGTREQYF
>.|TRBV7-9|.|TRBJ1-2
TGTGCCAGCAGCTTATCGGTAGGGGCGAACACCTTC
CASSLSVGANTF
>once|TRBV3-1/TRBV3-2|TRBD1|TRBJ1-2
TGTGCCAGCAGCAAATTGGGACAGTATGGCTACACCTTC
CASSKLGQYGYTF
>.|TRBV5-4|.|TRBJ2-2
TGTGCCAGCAGCTCTGCGGGACCGGTCACCGGGGAGCTGTTTTTT
CASSSAGPVTGELFF
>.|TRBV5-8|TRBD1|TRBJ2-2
TGTGCCAGCAGCGCTGGGACAGCCCCCATGAACGCCGGGGAGCTGTTTTTT
CASSAGTAPMNAGELFF
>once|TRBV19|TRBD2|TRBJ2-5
TGTGCCAGTAGTACAGGACTAGCGGGGGTTCAAGAGACCCAGTACTTC
CASSTGLAGVQETQYF
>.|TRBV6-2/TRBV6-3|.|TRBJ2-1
TGTGCCAGCAGTCGGACTCTACAGCCCAGCTCCTACAATGAGCAGTTCTTC
CASSRTLQPSSYNEQFF
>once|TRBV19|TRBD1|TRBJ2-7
TGTGCCAGTAGTAGTCGACAGGGGGTACGCGAGCAGTACTTC
CASSSRQGVREQYF
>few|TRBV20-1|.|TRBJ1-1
TGCAGTGCTAGTAGGGGGTTTGCTGAAGCTTTCTTT
CSASRGFAEAFF
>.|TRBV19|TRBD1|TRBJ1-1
TGTGCCAGTAGACTACAGGGGGCGAACACTGAAGCTTTCTTT
CASRLQGANTEAFF
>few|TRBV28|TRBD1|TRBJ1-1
TGTGCCAGCAGTTTTCTTTATGGGACAGGGGTGATGAACACTGAAGCTTTCTTT
CASSFLYGTGVMNTEAFF
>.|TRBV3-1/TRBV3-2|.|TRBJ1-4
TGTGCCAGCAGCCAACGCGGGCTGACTAATGAAAAACTGTTTTTT
CASSQRGLTNEKLFF
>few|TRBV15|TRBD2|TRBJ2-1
TGTGCCACCTTACCGGGACTAGCGGGAGTCAGCTCCTACAATGAGCAGTTCTTC
CATLPGLAGVSSYNEQFF
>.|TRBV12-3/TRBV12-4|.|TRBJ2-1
TGTGCCAGCAGGCCGACTACCTACAATGAGCAGTTCTTC
CASRPTTYNEQFF
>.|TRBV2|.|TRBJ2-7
TGTGCCAGCAGTCCCTATACAACAACTAAACCCAACGAGCAGTACTTC
CASSPYTTTKPNEQYF
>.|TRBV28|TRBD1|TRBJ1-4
TGTGCCAGCAGTCGACAGGGAACTAATGAAAAACTGTTTTTT
CASSRQGTNEKLFF
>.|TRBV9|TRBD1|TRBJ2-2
TGTGCCAGCAGCGTAGAAGGGACAGGGGGCGTCACCGGGGAGCTGTTTTTT
CASSVEGTGGVTGELFF
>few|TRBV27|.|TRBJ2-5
TGTGCCAGCAGTTTAGCCGCGTACCAAGAGACCCAGTACTTC
CASSLAAYQETQYF